Presented here are 27 T cell receptor beta chains from one specimen sequenced in a study of T-cell reconstitution after alpha-beta-depleted transplantation in children. Unique molecular identifiers featured in how the TCRbeta library was prepared. TCRdb recomputed calls from the PCR reads with MiXCR, one row per CDR3 protein. This table has over 150,000 distinct CDR3 sequences, less than 15% appearing once. Source: PBMCs from the stem cell graft donor, taken from the stem cell graft. Receptor source: a human donor who donated a stem cell graft to a child with acute lymphoblastic leukemia.

The table lists this clonotype with many counts. This rearrangement joins TRBV5-5 to TRBJ2-1; 8 nucleotides match TRBD2. The CDR3 extends over 16 amino acids. CDR1 and CDR2 from the germline V gene are SGHKS and YYEKEE (reference sequence). Trimming at V came to 4 bases and at J to 6 bases, leaving 12 bases not matched to a gene. Here the CDR3 DNA reads TGTGCCAGCAGCCTTCACGGAGCGGGAGCATCCAATGAGCAGTTCTTC. Protein product: CASSLHGAGASNEQFF.

The gene calls are TRBV19 and TRBJ1-3, with TRBD1 as a possible D gene (6 bases). Germline V gives CDR1 LNHDA, CDR2 SQIVND (reference sequence). This CDR3 contains 15 residues. The germline V and J ends were trimmed by 3 bases and 2 bases, with 11 bases remaining between them. The CDR3 sequence: CASSMWGAPGNTIYF. CDR3 nucleotides: TGTGCCAGTAGTATGTGGGGGGCGCCTGGAAACACCATATATTTT.

The chain joins TRBV18 to TRBJ1-1; 9 positions agree with TRBD1. CDR3 length: 14 amino acids. Per germline, CDR1 KGHSH and CDR2 LQKENI. Trimming removed 5 bases from V and 6 bases from J; junction bases left unmatched: 7. The chain's CDR3 is CASSFGQGYAEAFF. Here the CDR3 DNA reads TGTGCCAGCTCATTCGGACAGGGGTATGCTGAAGCTTTCTTT.

This clonotype was seen ten or more times. The CDR3 protein is CASRGGGTEYEQYF. For the CDR3, the DNA is TGCGCCAGCAGAGGAGGTGGGACCGAGTACGAGCAGTACTTC. The chain is built from TRBV5-1 and TRBJ2-7; D possibly matches TRBD1 or TRBD2 (5 bases each). Germline V gene data show CDR1 as SGHRS and CDR2 as YFSETQ. Trimming left V 5 bases short and J 4 bases short, with 16 bases between. This CDR3 is built from 14 residues.

The rearrangement links TRBV11-2 to TRBJ2-5; 11 positions agree with TRBD2. Looked up from germline, CDR1 is SGHAT and CDR2 is FQNNGV. The CDR3 is made up of 16 amino acids. V was pared by 5 bases and J by 4 bases, with 9 bases of the junction left unmatched. CDR3 in DNA: TGTGCCAGCAGCATCACTAGCGGGAGTGGAAGAGAGACCCAGTACTTC. This encodes CASSITSGSGRETQYF.

This clonotype was recorded at least ten times. This chain links TRBV4-2 with TRBJ2-7; D gene uncertain. Trimming cost V 0 bases and J 3 bases, with 12 bases left between them. This CDR3 is 15 amino acids long. Germline loops: CDR1 LGHNA, CDR2 YNFKEQ. The CDR3 loop reads CASSQDVAVRYEQYF. The CDR3 nucleotides are TGTGCCAGCAGCCAAGACGTGGCAGTCCGCTACGAGCAGTACTTC.

This sequence joins TRBV5-1 and TRBJ1-2, with a weak D call TRBD1 (6 bases). CDR3 length: 14 amino acids. CDR1 and CDR2 from the germline V gene are SGHRS and YFSETQ. The germline V and J ends were trimmed by 2 bases and 8 bases, with 16 bases remaining between them. CDR3 bases: TGCGCCAGCAGCTTCGGCCAGGGGAACGGAGGCTACACCTTC. It specifies CASSFGQGNGGYTF.

This clonotype was seen more than once but under ten times. The gene calls are TRBV6-1 and TRBJ2-5; D is perhaps TRBD2 (7 bases). The CDR3 sequence is 15 residues long. Germline-derived CDR1 and CDR2 are MNHNS and SASEGT. V dropped 6 bases and J dropped 0 bases, with 14 bases sitting between them. This chain's CDR3 is CASRRGGTNQETQYF. In DNA, the CDR3 is TGTGCCAGCAGGAGGGGGGGGACAAACCAAGAGACCCAGTACTTC.

This clonotype was observed once. A read error may be the cause here, since a much bigger clone is one base away. The chain uses TRBV12-3 or TRBV12-4 and TRBJ2-7; possibly TRBD1 for D (5 bases). This CDR3 spans 13 amino acids. The V gene lost 3 bases and the J gene lost 6 bases, with 12 bases spanning the gap. CDR3 DNA: TGTGCCAGCAGTTTTAGGGGCAACTCCGAGCAGTACTTC. As protein: CASSFRGNSEQYF.

Only one count was recorded for this clonotype. The chain couples TRBV18 to TRBJ2-7; no firm D call. V shed 3 bases and J shed 4 bases, with 7 bases lying between them. Per germline, CDR1 KGHSH and CDR2 LQKENI. The CDR3 runs to 12 residues. In DNA, the CDR3 is TGTGCCAGCTCACCGACCGAATACGAGCAGTACTTC. Amino acid sequence: CASSPTEYEQYF.

This clonotype occurred many times. The chain links TRBV6-1 to TRBJ1-2, with a weak D call TRBD1 (5 bases). Germline V gives CDR1 MNHNS, CDR2 SASEGT. V was shortened by 6 bases and J by 1 base, with 18 bases between the two germline ends. The length of the CDR3 is 16 residues. The CDR3 reads CASSGGPRAFNYGYTF. DNA for the CDR3: TGTGCCAGCAGCGGGGGACCAAGGGCCTTTAACTATGGCTACACCTTC.

This clonotype was seen a handful of times. The chain is built from TRBV5-6 and TRBJ2-3, with a tentative D call TRBD1 (5 bases). Germline V CDR1 and CDR2: SGHDT, YYEEEE. CDR3 length equals 13 residues. V was cut by 5 bases and J by 3 bases, with 10 bases left in between. CDR3 sequence reads: CASSLQGTDTQYF. The CDR3 DNA sequence: TGTGCCAGCAGTCTTCAGGGTACAGATACGCAGTATTTT.

This clonotype was detected ten times or more. The V and J genes are TRBV5-1 and TRBJ2-7; 7 bases are a match to TRBD1. V lost 3 bases, J lost 3 bases, and 6 bases stayed unmatched. The CDR3 length is 14 residues. Germline lookup yields CDR1 SGHRS and CDR2 YFSETQ. Written as DNA, the CDR3 is TGCGCCAGCAGCTACGGGGACAGCCTCTACGAGCAGTACTTC. Residues: CASSYGDSLYEQYF.

This clonotype occurred many times. J is TRBJ1-2 and V is TRBV5-1; tentative D call: TRBD1 (5 bases). The CDR3 loop spans 15 amino acids. The V end lost 1 base, the J end lost 1 base, and 11 bases lay between the germline ends. Germline lookup yields CDR1 SGHRS and CDR2 YFSETQ. CDR3 DNA sequence: TGCGCCAGCAGCTTGACGACAGACCTTAACTATGGCTACACCTTC. It is translated as CASSLTTDLNYGYTF.

This clonotype was detected once. This chain uses TRBV5-1 with TRBJ2-7; TRBD1 is a possible D gene (5 bases). The germline gives CDR1 SGHRS, CDR2 YFSETQ. V gave up 4 bases and J gave up 6 bases, with 20 bases separating them. The CDR3 has 15 residues. CDR3 DNA sequence: TGCGCCAGCAGCCGACAGAGCCAAACCCTCTCCGAGCAGTACTTC. This encodes CASSRQSQTLSEQYF.

This clonotype was counted at least ten times. The chain uses TRBV4-1 and TRBJ2-3; 8 bases are a match to TRBD2. This CDR3 region has 18 residues. Germline assignment: CDR1 MGHRA and CDR2 YSYEKL. The V and J ends lost 3 bases and 5 bases, in that order; junction bases with no gene match: 16. The CDR3 bases are TGCGCCAGCAGCCATTACGGCGGGGGGAGGATAAATCGAGATACGCAGTATTTT. This gives the protein CASSHYGGGRINRDTQYF.

The table lists this clonotype with many counts. V is TRBV5-1 and J is TRBJ1-1; D possibly corresponds to TRBD1 (6 bases). V lost 3 bases to trimming and J lost 7 bases, with 16 bases between them. Germline V gene lookup returns CDR1 SGHRS and CDR2 YFSETQ. The CDR3 is 14 amino acids. CDR3 amino acids: CASSSGAPGVEAFF. The DNA for the CDR3 is TGCGCCAGCAGCTCGGGGGCACCGGGGGTTGAAGCTTTCTTT. The variable domain in full, with the rest retrieved from reference TRBV5-1 and TRBJ1-1, is KAGVTQTPRYLIKTRGQQVTLSCSPISGHRSVSWYQQTPGQGLQFLFEYFSETQRNKGNFPGRFSGRQFSNSRSEMNVSTLELGDSALYLCASSSGAPGVEAFFGQGTRLTVV.

This clonotype was found many times. This chain connects TRBV12-3 or TRBV12-4 to TRBJ2-3; a weak D match, TRBD1 (6 bases). There are 15 residues in the CDR3. V was clipped by 2 bases and J by 0 bases, with 9 bases between them. The CDR3 DNA follows: TGTGCCAGCAGTTTACGGACAGTTAGCACAGATACGCAGTATTTT. This gives the protein CASSLRTVSTDTQYF.

This clonotype appeared a few times. The J gene is TRBJ2-1, the V gene TRBV20-1; possibly TRBD1 for D (5 bases). Germline CDR1 DFQATT, CDR2 SNEGSKA (reference sequence). The V gene lost 2 bases and the J gene lost 5 bases, with 16 bases spanning the gap. The CDR3 has 15 residues. DNA of the CDR3: TGCAGTGCTAGATTTTCCCGAGACAGTAACAATGAGCAGTTCTTC. Amino acids: CSARFSRDSNNEQFF.

The table lists this clonotype with many counts. The rearrangement joins TRBV5-6 to TRBJ1-2; TRBD1 matches at 8 bases. CDR1 SGHDT and CDR2 YYEEEE come from the germline V gene. CDR3 length: 14 amino acids. Trimming removed 3 bases from V and 5 bases from J; junction bases left unmatched: 6. CDR3 region: CASSSGQGTYGYTF. The CDR3 nucleotides are TGTGCCAGCAGCTCTGGACAGGGAACATATGGCTACACCTTC.

This clonotype was observed at least ten times. The chain has TRBV5-1 and TRBJ2-1; 12 bases line up with TRBD2. This CDR3 has 14 amino acids. Trimming removed 4 bases from V and 7 bases from J; junction bases left unmatched: 3. Germline CDR1 reads SGHRS; CDR2 reads YFSETQ. The CDR3 protein is CASSRLAGVNEQFF. CDR3 bases: TGCGCCAGCAGCCGACTAGCGGGAGTGAATGAGCAGTTCTTC.

This clonotype was recorded at least ten times. V and J are TRBV20-1 and TRBJ1-5; the match to TRBD1 covers 8 bases. This CDR3 comprises 15 residues. The V gene end was trimmed by 4 bases and the J gene end by 6 bases; junction bases not matched to a gene: 11. The germline CDR1 and CDR2 sequences are DFQATT and SNEGSKA (reference sequence). In DNA, the CDR3 is TGCAGTGCTAATGGAGGACAGGGTGACGGTCAGCCCCAGCATTTT. This translates into CSANGGQGDGQPQHF.

This clonotype occurred many times. The chain joins TRBV5-5 to TRBJ1-1; the D is unclear. Trimming pared 0 bases from V and 0 bases from J, leaving 12 bases between. The CDR3 is made up of 16 amino acids. CDR1 and CDR2 from the germline V gene are SGHKS and YYEKEE (reference sequence). CDR3 nucleotides: TGTGCCAGCAGCTTGGGGAACCCCTACATGAACACTGAAGCTTTCTTT. It is translated as CASSLGNPYMNTEAFF.

This clonotype showed up many times. V usage is TRBV10-3 and J usage is TRBJ1-1; a possible D gene is TRBD1 (5 bases). The ends were cut back, 4 bases at V and 0 bases at J, with 9 bases in the middle. In germline, CDR1 is ENHRY, CDR2 SYGVKD. CDR3 size: 14 residues. The CDR3 region is CAISGDSMNTEAFF. CDR3 DNA sequence: TGTGCCATCAGTGGTGACAGTATGAACACTGAAGCTTTCTTT.

This clonotype was found many times. The chain employs TRBV10-1 and TRBJ2-1; 12 bases match TRBD2. The CDR3 runs 16 residues. CDR1 and CDR2 from the germline V gene are WNHNN and SYGVQD (reference sequence). Trimming cost V 6 bases and J 8 bases; bases outside gene matches: 11. CDR3 protein: CASSSSGRAVTDEQFF. The CDR3 DNA reads TGCGCCAGCAGCTCTAGCGGGAGGGCAGTAACCGATGAGCAGTTCTTC.

At least ten counts were recorded for this clonotype. The chain is built from TRBV27 and TRBJ1-1; D possibly corresponds to TRBD1 (5 bases). From germline, CDR1 is MNHEY and CDR2 SMNVEV (reference sequence). The V end lost 4 bases, the J end lost 0 bases, and 9 bases lay between the germline ends. The CDR3 is 14 residues long. The CDR3 sequence: CASSSGFLNTEAFF. CDR3 DNA sequence: TGTGCCAGCAGTTCAGGGTTTTTGAACACTGAAGCTTTCTTT.

This clonotype was detected ten times or more. This chain connects TRBV29-1 to TRBJ2-3, with 14 bases fitting TRBD2. The germline V gene encodes CDR1 SQVTM and CDR2 ANQGSEA. After removal of 5 bases from V and 5 bases from J, the junction contained 9 bases not matched to a gene. This CDR3 is built from 16 residues. CDR3 sequence (DNA): TGCAGCGTTTCAGGGGGACTAGCGGGAGAGATAGATACGCAGTATTTT. This gives the protein CSVSGGLAGEIDTQYF.